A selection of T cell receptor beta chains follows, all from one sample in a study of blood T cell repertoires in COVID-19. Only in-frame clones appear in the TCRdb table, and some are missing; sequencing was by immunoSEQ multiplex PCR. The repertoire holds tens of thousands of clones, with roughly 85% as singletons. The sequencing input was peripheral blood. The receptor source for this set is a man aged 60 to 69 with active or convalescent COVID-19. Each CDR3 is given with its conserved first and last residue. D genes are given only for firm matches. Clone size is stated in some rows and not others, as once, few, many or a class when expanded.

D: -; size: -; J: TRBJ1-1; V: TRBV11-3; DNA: TGTGCCAGCAGCTTAAACTCTCACACTGAAGCTTTCTTT; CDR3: CASSLNSHTEAFF
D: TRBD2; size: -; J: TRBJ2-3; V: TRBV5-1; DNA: TGCGCCAGCAGCTTGGGTTCTAGCGGGGGCGATACGCAGTATTTT; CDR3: CASSLGSSGGDTQYF
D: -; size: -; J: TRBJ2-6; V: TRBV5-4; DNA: TGTGCCAGCAGCCCCCCTCTCGCCAGATCTGGGGCCAACGTCCTGACTTTC; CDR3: CASSPPLARSGANVLTF
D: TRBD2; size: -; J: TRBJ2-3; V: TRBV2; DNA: TGTGCCAGCAGTGATTGGGTAGCGGGGGGGGGCGGAGATACGCAGTATTTT; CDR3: CASSDWVAGGGGDTQYF
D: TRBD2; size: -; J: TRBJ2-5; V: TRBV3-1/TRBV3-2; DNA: TGTGCCAGCAGCCAAGTGGGGGGGCGGGGGGCCCCTACCCAGTACTTC; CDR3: CASSQVGGRGAPTQYF
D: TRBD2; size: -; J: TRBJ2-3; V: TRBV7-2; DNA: TGTGCCAGCAGCTTAGTCGGGGGGTTGGATACGCAGTATTTT; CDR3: CASSLVGGLDTQYF
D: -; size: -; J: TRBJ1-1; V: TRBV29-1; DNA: TGCAGCGTTGAACGCAGGGGAGATGAAGCTTTCTTT; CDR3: CSVERRGDEAFF
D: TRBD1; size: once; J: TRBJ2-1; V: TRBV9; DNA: TGTGCCAGCAGCTCAACCCGGGACAGGAGCTCACTAAGCTCCTACAATGAGCAGTTCTTC; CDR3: CASSSTRDRSSLSSYNEQFF
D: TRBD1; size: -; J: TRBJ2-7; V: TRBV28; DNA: TGTGCCAGTAGGAACAGGGGTACTTACGAGCAGTACTTC; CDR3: CASRNRGTYEQYF
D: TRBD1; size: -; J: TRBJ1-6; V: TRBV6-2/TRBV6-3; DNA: TGTGCCAGCAGTTACTCGAGACAGGGGGATAATTCACCCCTCCACTTT; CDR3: CASSYSRQGDNSPLHF
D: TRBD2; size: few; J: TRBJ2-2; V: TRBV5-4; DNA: TGTGCCAGCAGCTCTAGACTAGCGGACAACACCGGGGAGCTGTTTTTT; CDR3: CASSSRLADNTGELFF
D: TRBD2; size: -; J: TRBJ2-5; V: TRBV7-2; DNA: TGTGCCAGCAGCGCAACCCGGACTAGCGGGGGGGGTGGAGAGACCCAGTACTTC; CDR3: CASSATRTSGGGGETQYF
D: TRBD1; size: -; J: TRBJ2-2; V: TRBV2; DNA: TGTGCCAGCAGGGTGCGAGGGACAGGGGCACAGTCGAACACCGGGGAGCTGTTTTTT; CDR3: CASRVRGTGAQSNTGELFF
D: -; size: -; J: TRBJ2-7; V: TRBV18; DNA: TGTGCCAGCTCACCACCCCCGGCAGGCTACGAGCAGTACTTC; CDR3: CASSPPPAGYEQYF
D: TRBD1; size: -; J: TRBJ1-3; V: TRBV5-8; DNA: TGTGCCAGCAGCTTGCCCCGGGACAGCTCTGGAAACACCATATATTTT; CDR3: CASSLPRDSSGNTIYF
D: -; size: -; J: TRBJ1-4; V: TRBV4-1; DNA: TGCGCCAGCAGCCAAGAGGGCGCTTATAATGAAAAACTGTTTTTT; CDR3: CASSQEGAYNEKLFF
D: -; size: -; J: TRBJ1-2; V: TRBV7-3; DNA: TGTGCCAGCAGCTTAAGCGCAGGGTCGGGTGGCTACACCTTC; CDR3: CASSLSAGSGGYTF
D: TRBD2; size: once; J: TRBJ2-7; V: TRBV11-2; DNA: TGTGCCAGCAGCTTTCTGGTAGGACGGGGGGCCTACGAGCAGTACTTC; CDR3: CASSFLVGRGAYEQYF
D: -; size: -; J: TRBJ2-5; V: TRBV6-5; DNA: TGTGCCAGCAGGCGGCGGGGTGGGGAGACCCAGTACTTC; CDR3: CASRRRGGETQYF
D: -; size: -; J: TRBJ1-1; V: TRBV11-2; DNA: TGTGCCAGCAGCTTAGGTGTCAGGGCAACTGAAGCTTTCTTT; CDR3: CASSLGVRATEAFF
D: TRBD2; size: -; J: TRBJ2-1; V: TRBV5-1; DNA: TGCGCCAGCAGCTTGAGGCTAGCGGGGGATGAGCAGTTCTTC; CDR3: CASSLRLAGDEQFF
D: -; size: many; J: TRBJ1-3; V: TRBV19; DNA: TGTGCCAGTACCCCCTCGGAGGGGTACGCAAACACCATATATTTT; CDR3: CASTPSEGYANTIYF
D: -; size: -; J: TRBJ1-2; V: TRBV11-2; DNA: TGTGCCAGCAGCCTAGGGGGAGGCGCGGACTACACCTTC; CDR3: CASSLGGGADYTF
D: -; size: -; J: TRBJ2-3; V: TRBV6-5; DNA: TGTGCCAGCAGTTCAGACTTCTACTACACAGATACGCAGTATTTT; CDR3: CASSSDFYYTDTQYF
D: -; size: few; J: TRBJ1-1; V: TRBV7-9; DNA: TGTGCCAGCAGCTTATGGGCTCCTGAAGCTTTCTTT; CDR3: CASSLWAPEAFF
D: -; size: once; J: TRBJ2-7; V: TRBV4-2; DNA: TGTGCCAGCAGCCAAGTTGGGGCGTTCAGCGAGCAGTACTTC; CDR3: CASSQVGAFSEQYF
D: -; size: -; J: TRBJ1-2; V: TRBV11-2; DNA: TGTGCCAGCAGCTTACAGCGGCACGGGGGCTACACCTTC; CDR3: CASSLQRHGGYTF
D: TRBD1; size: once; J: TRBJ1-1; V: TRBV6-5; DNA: TGTGCCAGCAGCGATCGACAGGGGGGAGTGACTGAAGCTTTCTTT; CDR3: CASSDRQGGVTEAFF
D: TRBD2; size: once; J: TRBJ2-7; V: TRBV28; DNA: TGTGCCAGCGGGGGGGGAGGGCTCCCTTCCTACGAGCAGTACTTC; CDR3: CASGGGGLPSYEQYF
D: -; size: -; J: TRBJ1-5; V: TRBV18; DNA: TGTGCCAGCTCGTTCCAAGCTAGCAATCAGCCCCAGCATTTT; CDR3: CASSFQASNQPQHF
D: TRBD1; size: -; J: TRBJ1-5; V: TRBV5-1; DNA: TGCGCCAGCAGCTTGGGGGACAGGGCTGGCAATCAGCCCCAGCATTTT; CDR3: CASSLGDRAGNQPQHF
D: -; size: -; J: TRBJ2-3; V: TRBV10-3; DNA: TGTGCCATCAGTCCCCAGGGGAGGGCAGATACGCAGTATTTT; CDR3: CAISPQGRADTQYF
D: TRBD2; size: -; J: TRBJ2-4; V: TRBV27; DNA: TGTGCCAGCAGTTTATTTGCGGGGGGGCGAGACATTCAGTACTTC; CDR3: CASSLFAGGRDIQYF
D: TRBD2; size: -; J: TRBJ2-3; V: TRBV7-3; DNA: TGTGCCAGCAGCAGGACTAGCGGTAGCACAGATACGCAGTATTTT; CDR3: CASSRTSGSTDTQYF
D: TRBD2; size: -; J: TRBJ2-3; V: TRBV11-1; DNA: TGTGCCAGCAGCCCAGGGACTAGCGGGTACACAGATACGCAGTATTTT; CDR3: CASSPGTSGYTDTQYF
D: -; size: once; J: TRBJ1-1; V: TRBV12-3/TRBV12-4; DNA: TGTGCCAGCGGAACAGGGTCAAAAGCTTTCTTT; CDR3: CASGTGSKAFF
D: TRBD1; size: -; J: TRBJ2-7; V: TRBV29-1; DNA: TGCAGCGTTGAGACAGGGGGCTCCTACGAGCAGTACTTC; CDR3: CSVETGGSYEQYF
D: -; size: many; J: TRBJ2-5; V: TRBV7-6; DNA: TGTGCCAGCAGCTTCGAACAGGGCCCCAAAGAGACCCAGTACTTC; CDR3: CASSFEQGPKETQYF
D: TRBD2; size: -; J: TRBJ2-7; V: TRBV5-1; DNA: TGCGCCAGCAGCTTAACGGGACTAGCGGACTACGAGCAGTACTTC; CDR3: CASSLTGLADYEQYF
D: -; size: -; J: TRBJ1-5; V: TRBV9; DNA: TGTGCCAGCAGCGTAGGCCCCAGTTCGCAACAGCCCCAGCATTTT; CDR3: CASSVGPSSQQPQHF
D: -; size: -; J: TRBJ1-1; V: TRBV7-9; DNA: TGTGCCAGCAGCTTAGCGCCAACACTAGGAGCTTTCTTT; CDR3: CASSLAPTLGAFF
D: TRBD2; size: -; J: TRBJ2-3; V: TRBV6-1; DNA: TGTGCCAGCAGTGAAGAGGCCCTAGCGGGGTACTTAGATACGCAGTATTTT; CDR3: CASSEEALAGYLDTQYF
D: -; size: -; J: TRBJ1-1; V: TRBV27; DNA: TGTGCCAGCAGTTTTATGGGGTACGGGATGAACACTGAAGCTTTCTTT; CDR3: CASSFMGYGMNTEAFF
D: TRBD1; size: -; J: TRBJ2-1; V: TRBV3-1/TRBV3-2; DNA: TGTGCCAGCAGCCAAGATCCCAGGGGGCGGTTCGATGAGCAGTTCTTC; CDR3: CASSQDPRGRFDEQFF
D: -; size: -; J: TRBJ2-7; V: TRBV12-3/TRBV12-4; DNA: TGTGCCAGCAGTTATAGAGGCCCCTACGAGCAGTACTTC; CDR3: CASSYRGPYEQYF
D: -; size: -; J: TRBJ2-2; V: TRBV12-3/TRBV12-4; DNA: TGTGCCAGCTCCGGGACCGGGGAGCTGTTTTTT; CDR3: CASSGTGELFF
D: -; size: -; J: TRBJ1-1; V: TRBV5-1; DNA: TGCGCCAGCAGCTTGTTTCCGGGAGCGGACACTGAAGCTTTCTTT; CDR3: CASSLFPGADTEAFF
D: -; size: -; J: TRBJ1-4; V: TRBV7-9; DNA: TGTGCCAGCAGCTTTCCTACAGGCCTCAGGGATGAAAAACTGTTTTTT; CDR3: CASSFPTGLRDEKLFF
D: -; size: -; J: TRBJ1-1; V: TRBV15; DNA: TGTGCCACCAGCAGAGTATCGACAGAACCCGAAGCTTTCTTT; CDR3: CATSRVSTEPEAFF
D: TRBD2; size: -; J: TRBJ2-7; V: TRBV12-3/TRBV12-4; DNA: TGTGCCTCTAGCGGGGCTGACGAGCAGTACTTC; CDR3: CASSGADEQYF
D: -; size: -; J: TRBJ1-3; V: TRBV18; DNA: TGTGCCAGCTCACCAGACAGAAACGGAAACACCATATATTTT; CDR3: CASSPDRNGNTIYF
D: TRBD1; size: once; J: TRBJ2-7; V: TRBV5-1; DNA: TGCGCCAGCAGCTTGGCCATCGGGACAGGGGGCGAGCAGTACTTC; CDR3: CASSLAIGTGGEQYF